This TCR beta chain is drawn from a study of blood T cells in healthy people across ages. The J segment lost 5 bases and the V segment lost 2 bases, leaving 13 bases of the junction unmatched. The germline V gene has CDR1 SQVTM and CDR2 ANQGSEA. The CDR3 runs 17 residues. In its sample, this clonotype was seen a few times. Its antigen is not known. The authors ran a second PCR of about 6 to 11 cycles using a sample-barcoded 5' primer and a J-beta primer mix. Every cDNA molecule carried a tag from a template-switch adaptor bearing 12 random nucleotides. Each of the samples gave a minimum of 2.5 million paired-end reads that contained CDR3. MiXCR, applied by TCRdb to the 5' RACE reads, yields one record per CDR3 protein. The table shows 1,300,000 or so distinct CDR3 sequences, with 45% to 70% occurring only once. Study-wide results and caveats: More naive CD4+ cells and higher diversity marked long-lived donors relative to aged donors. TCR beta diversity per million T cells fell roughly linearly with age.

The V call is TRBV29-1, the J call TRBJ2-5; 11 positions agree with TRBD1. The TCR was taken from a man younger than 35 in good health. The sample consisted of blood. The CDR3 DNA reads TGCAGCGTTGAACAGGCTAAAGGGACAGGGGGATATGAGACCCAGTACTTC. The encoded protein is CSVEQAKGTGGYETQYF.